One and the same sample provided the 8 T cell receptor beta chains below, sequenced in a study of blood T cell repertoires in COVID-19. The data were produced by immunoSEQ multiplex PCR, yet TCRdb's version contains in-frame clones alone and is incomplete. Of about 110,000 clones listed, about three quarters were seen once; the top ten hold 4% to 4.5%. The sequencing sample was made of peripheral blood. The receptors were sampled from a man between 65 and 85 years old with acute or convalescent COVID-19.

The genes are TRBV4-2 and TRBJ1-3; possibly TRBD1 for D (6 bases). This CDR3 has 11 residues. The germline V gene has CDR1 LGHNA and CDR2 YNFKEQ. V lost 8 bases and J lost 11, with 13 bases in between. Here the CDR3 reads CASHHGTSIYF. The CDR3 DNA sequence: TGTGCCAGCCACCACGGGACATCCATATATTTT.

This chain links TRBV9 with TRBJ2-3, with no clear D. This CDR3 is built from 12 residues. V lost 6 bases and J 2 bases, leaving 7 bases between the germline ends. Germline V gene lookup returns CDR1 SGDLS and CDR2 YYNGEE. The CDR3 DNA sequence: TGTGCCAGCAACAGAGACACAGATACGCAGTATTTT. Translated: CASNRDTDTQYF.

The rearrangement joins TRBV7-2 to TRBJ2-3; 9 bases line up with TRBD2. The germline V gene has CDR1 SGHTA and CDR2 FQGNSA. CDR3 length equals 16 residues. After removal of 2 bases from V and 4 bases from J, the junction contained 7 bases not matched to a gene. CDR3: CASSLSGGGGSDTQYF. The CDR3 bases are TGTGCCAGCAGCTTATCGGGCGGGGGGGGTTCAGATACGCAGTATTTT.

This chain connects TRBV5-1 to TRBJ1-3, with 8 nucleotides matching TRBD1. CDR3 length: 17 amino acids. Germline lookup yields CDR1 SGHRS and CDR2 YFSETQ. J gave up 4 bases and V 4 bases, and 13 bases lay outside the gene matches. CDR3: CASSLEGRGRRGNTIYF. Here the CDR3 DNA reads TGCGCCAGCAGCCTGGAAGGCAGGGGGCGACGAGGAAACACCATATATTTT.

In DNA form, the CDR3 reads TGTGCCAGCAGTGAGGTCAGACAGTTCGGGGCCAACGTCCTGACTTTC. It is translated as CASSEVRQFGANVLTF. The chain recombines TRBV2 with TRBJ2-6; D possibly corresponds to TRBD1 (5 bases). Germline CDR1 is SNHLY and CDR2 is FYNNEI. V was pared by 3 bases and J by 4 bases, with 13 bases between. The CDR3 covers 16 residues.

In this sample, this clone turned up a few times. The V and J genes are TRBV11-1 and TRBJ1-2, with unresolved D. The germline V and J ends were trimmed by 1 base and 8 bases, with 17 bases remaining between them. The CDR3 consists of 15 residues. Germline assignment: CDR1 SGHAT and CDR2 FQDESV (reference sequence). As DNA, the CDR3 is TGTGCCAGCAGCTTAGGGTCCGGAGGAGGGTACGGCTACACCTTC. Translating gives CASSLGSGGGYGYTF.

The V call is TRBV7-3, the J call TRBJ2-6; TRBD2 matches at 8 bases. The CDR3 totals 16 residues. Trimming took 2 bases from V and 4 from J; bases not matched to a gene: 4. Germline-derived CDR1 and CDR2 are SGHTA and FQGTGA. Here the CDR3 reads CASSLSGGAGANVLTF. DNA of the CDR3: TGTGCCAGCAGCTTATCGGGAGGGGCCGGGGCCAACGTCCTGACTTTC.

V usage is TRBV25-1 and J usage is TRBJ1-1; 7 bases are a match to TRBD1. Trimming removed 3 bases from V and 3 bases from J; junction bases left unmatched: 7. Germline loops: CDR1 MGHDK, CDR2 SYGVNS. The CDR3 is made up of 15 amino acids. The chain's CDR3 is CASSDGGQGDTEAFF. DNA of the CDR3: TGTGCCAGCAGTGATGGGGGGCAGGGGGACACTGAAGCTTTCTTT.